These T cell receptor beta chains were read from a single sample in a study of cytomegalovirus exposure and HLA in healthy donors. Libraries were prepared by immunoSEQ multiplex PCR; TCRdb keeps only in-frame clonotypes and omits some of them. The sample lists about 160,000 clones, around 76% occurring once. Sequencing was carried out using PBMCs. These receptor sequences come from a man between 60 and 75 years old in good health and CMV-seronegative. CDR3s include the opening cysteine and the closing phenylalanine or tryptophan. D genes are given only for firm matches. Clone size is stated in some rows and not others, as once, few, many or a class when expanded.

d_call | clone_size | j_call | v_call | cdr3_length | cdr3_aa | cdr3_nt
TRBD1 | NA | TRBJ2-5 | TRBV29-1 | 13 | CSVVAGGQETQYF | TGCAGCGTCGTTGCAGGGGGACAAGAGACCCAGTACTTC
TRBD2 | NA | TRBJ2-1 | TRBV4-3 | 16 | CASSQERNLAANEQFF | TGCGCCAGCAGCCAAGAAAGAAATCTAGCGGCTAATGAGCAGTTCTTC
TRBD1 | NA | TRBJ1-6 | TRBV7-9 | 17 | CSSSQTPGTGGSSPLHF | TGTTCCAGCAGCCAAACCCCTGGTACAGGGGGAAGTTCACCCCTCCACTTT
TRBD2 | few | TRBJ2-1 | TRBV6-4 | 15 | CASSDIAGANNEQFF | TGTGCCAGCAGTGATATAGCGGGGGCAAACAATGAGCAGTTCTTC
NA | NA | TRBJ2-5 | TRBV27 | 14 | CASSPLGAVETQYF | TGTGCCAGCAGTCCCTTGGGGGCGGTGGAGACCCAGTACTTC
NA | NA | TRBJ2-1 | TRBV19 | 13 | CASSAQGGNEQFF | TGTGCCAGTAGTGCCCAGGGGGGCAATGAGCAGTTCTTC
TRBD2 | NA | TRBJ2-1 | TRBV5-1 | 15 | CASSIVRGGPNEQFF | TGCGCCAGCAGTATCGTGCGGGGGGGCCCCAATGAGCAGTTCTTC
NA | NA | TRBJ2-1 | TRBV19 | 15 | CASSISPSSYNEQFF | TGTGCCAGTAGTATTTCACCGAGCTCCTACAATGAGCAGTTCTTC
NA | once | TRBJ2-3 | TRBV11-2 | 17 | CASSLVLTSVLTDTQYF | TGTGCCAGCAGCTTAGTCCTCACGTCGGTTCTCACAGATACGCAGTATTTT
TRBD1 | NA | TRBJ2-7 | TRBV6-5 | 13 | CASNLDRAGEQYF | TGTGCCAGCAACCTCGACAGGGCCGGGGAGCAGTACTTC
NA | NA | TRBJ1-2 | TRBV6-5 | 14 | CASSYSLGHYGYTF | TGTGCCAGCAGTTACTCATTGGGGCACTATGGCTACACCTTC
TRBD1 | NA | TRBJ2-6 | TRBV4-3 | 18 | CASSQDLTGGSGANVLTF | TGCGCCAGCAGCCAAGACCTGACAGGGGGTTCTGGGGCCAACGTCCTGACTTTC
TRBD1 | NA | TRBJ2-4 | TRBV6-1 | 14 | CATDRDPSKNIQYF | TGTGCCACGGACAGGGACCCCTCCAAAAACATTCAGTACTTC
NA | NA | TRBJ2-7 | TRBV11-1 | 15 | CASSSFRGQPYEQYF | TGTGCCAGCAGCTCATTCAGGGGCCAACCCTACGAGCAGTACTTC
NA | few | TRBJ1-2 | TRBV6-5 | 12 | CASSSPGHSSTF | TGTGCCAGCAGTTCGCCGGGACACTCGTCCACCTTC
TRBD1 | once | TRBJ2-7 | TRBV5-4 | 16 | CASSPGGRQGASEQYF | TGTGCCAGCAGCCCTGGGGGCAGACAGGGTGCCAGCGAGCAGTACTTC
NA | NA | TRBJ2-7 | TRBV5-4 | 15 | CASSLGPDWNYEQYF | TGTGCCAGCAGCTTGGGACCTGACTGGAACTACGAGCAGTACTTC
TRBD1 | NA | TRBJ2-7 | TRBV9 | 14 | CASNTGTGSYEQYF | TGTGCCAGCAACACCGGGACAGGGTCCTACGAGCAGTACTTC
TRBD1 | NA | TRBJ1-1 | TRBV11-2 | 13 | CASSLLGGGEAFF | TGTGCCAGCAGCTTACTAGGGGGCGGTGAAGCTTTCTTT
TRBD1 | NA | TRBJ1-5 | TRBV5-1 | 15 | CASSLAGTGGEPQHF | TGCGCCAGCAGCTTGGCCGGGACAGGGGGGGAGCCCCAGCATTTT
NA | NA | TRBJ2-1 | TRBV6-5 | 15 | CASSLVIAEYNEQFF | TGTGCCAGCAGTTTAGTAATAGCGGAGTACAATGAGCAGTTCTTC
TRBD1 | once | TRBJ1-2 | TRBV19 | 14 | CASILQGAGYGYTF | TGTGCCAGTATCCTACAGGGGGCTGGCTATGGCTACACCTTC
NA | NA | TRBJ2-1 | TRBV21-1 | 16 | CASSNLAGYNYNEQFF | TGTGCCAGCAGCAACCTAGCGGGTTACAACTACAATGAGCAGTTCTTC
NA | NA | TRBJ2-7 | TRBV15 | 13 | CATSRDPGSEQYF | TGTGCCACCAGCAGAGATCCAGGGTCCGAGCAGTACTTC
TRBD1 | NA | TRBJ1-1 | TRBV19 | 15 | CASTRDRAFGTEAFF | TGTGCCAGTACCCGGGACAGGGCTTTTGGAACTGAAGCTTTCTTT
TRBD2 | few | TRBJ2-7 | TRBV5-1 | 14 | CASSPVAGVGEQYF | TGCGCCAGCAGCCCAGTTGCGGGAGTTGGCGAGCAGTACTTC
TRBD1 | NA | TRBJ2-1 | TRBV7-6 | 14 | CASSLALQGDEQFF | TGTGCCAGCAGCTTAGCGCTACAGGGGGATGAGCAGTTCTTC